The T cell receptor beta chain under discussion was sequenced for a study of blood T cell repertoires in COVID-19. The wider study: Sample material is recorded as cDNA or gDNA derived from T cells, B-cell-depleted T cells, or PBMCs.

Original processing notes: Counts of nucleated cells, estimated from reference gene primer amplification, were obtained. Here immunoSEQ multiplex PCR was the method, and the copy in TCRdb shows in-frame clones only, minus some. The V and J calls and clone size were taken over from that table, and D and trimming were inferred from the DNA. Found here are more than 95,000 clones, 85% to 90% of them singletons; the top ten hold approximately 1.5%. Specimen: peripheral blood. The source of this sequence is a human donor in a cohort sampled during active COVID-19.

CDR3 DNA: TGCGCCAGCAGTGAGTCAAGGACAGGGAACTATGGCTACACCTTC. It is translated as CASSESRTGNYGYTF. This sequence joins TRBV10-2 and TRBJ1-2, with 8 bases identical to TRBD1. CDR1 is WSHSY and CDR2 is SAAADI in the germline V gene. There are 15 residues in the CDR3. V shed 0 bases, J shed 2 bases, and the junction held 2 bases outside the gene matches.